This T cell receptor beta chain was captured in a study of cytomegalovirus exposure and HLA in healthy donors. Turning to the study itself: The platform used for the roughly 120 validation repertoires matched that of the roughly 630 first-cohort repertoires, a later analysis reported.

Study-level results: For cytomegalovirus status, the classifier reportedly gave diagnoses with high specificity and sensitivity.

Trimming removed 2 bases from V and 6 bases from J, with 31 bases in between. Germline assignment: CDR1 LGHNA and CDR2 YNFKEQ. CDR3 size: 21 residues. A remark on this clone: Its antigen is not identified.

The table came from immunoSEQ multiplex PCR; TCRdb's copy has only in-frame clones and leaves some out. There are about 120,000 clones in the sample; roughly 87% occur only once, and over 1.5% lies in the top ten. Separate from the roughly 670-subject first cohort, the 120-subject validation cohort was the one that the donors belonged to. The specimen was PBMCs. The clonotype was recovered from a woman aged 18 to 35 in good health and CMV-seronegative. The chain recombines TRBV4-2 with TRBJ2-2; D is unresolved. The CDR3 nucleotides read TGTGCCAGCAGCCAAACCGAAATAATTCGCACTAATTCACTGGGTTCCGGGGAGCTGTTTTTT. This sequence encodes CASSQTEIIRTNSLGSGELFF.